This T cell receptor beta chain was recovered during a study of T cell repertoires in cytomegalovirus infection. This clonotype showed up many times. Its antigen is not identified. Germline-derived CDR1 and CDR2 are SGHVS and FQNEAQ. Trimming stripped 5 bases from V and 3 bases from J, with 16 bases between. The CDR3 length is 15 residues. Study results and limitations: The study found HLA-C-restricted CMV-specific TCR beta clonotypes dominating the ex vivo response. The study identified carriers of CMV plus the relevant HLA from cumulative public TCR beta family frequency.

TCRdb reprocessed the reads via MiXCR and lists one record per CDR3 protein. The table shows 150,000 to 200,000 distinct CDR3 sequences, with about 28% occurring only once. The sequencing input was PBMCs. V is TRBV7-8 and J is TRBJ1-1; tentatively, D is TRBD1 (5 bases). The sequence came from a human donor in good health (CMV status not recorded). Some clones in this sample may be carry-over from other donors' samples. For the CDR3, the DNA is TGTGCCAGCAGCCCCGGCGGGGGGATCTACACTGAAGCTTTCTTT. It is translated as CASSPGGGIYTEAFF.